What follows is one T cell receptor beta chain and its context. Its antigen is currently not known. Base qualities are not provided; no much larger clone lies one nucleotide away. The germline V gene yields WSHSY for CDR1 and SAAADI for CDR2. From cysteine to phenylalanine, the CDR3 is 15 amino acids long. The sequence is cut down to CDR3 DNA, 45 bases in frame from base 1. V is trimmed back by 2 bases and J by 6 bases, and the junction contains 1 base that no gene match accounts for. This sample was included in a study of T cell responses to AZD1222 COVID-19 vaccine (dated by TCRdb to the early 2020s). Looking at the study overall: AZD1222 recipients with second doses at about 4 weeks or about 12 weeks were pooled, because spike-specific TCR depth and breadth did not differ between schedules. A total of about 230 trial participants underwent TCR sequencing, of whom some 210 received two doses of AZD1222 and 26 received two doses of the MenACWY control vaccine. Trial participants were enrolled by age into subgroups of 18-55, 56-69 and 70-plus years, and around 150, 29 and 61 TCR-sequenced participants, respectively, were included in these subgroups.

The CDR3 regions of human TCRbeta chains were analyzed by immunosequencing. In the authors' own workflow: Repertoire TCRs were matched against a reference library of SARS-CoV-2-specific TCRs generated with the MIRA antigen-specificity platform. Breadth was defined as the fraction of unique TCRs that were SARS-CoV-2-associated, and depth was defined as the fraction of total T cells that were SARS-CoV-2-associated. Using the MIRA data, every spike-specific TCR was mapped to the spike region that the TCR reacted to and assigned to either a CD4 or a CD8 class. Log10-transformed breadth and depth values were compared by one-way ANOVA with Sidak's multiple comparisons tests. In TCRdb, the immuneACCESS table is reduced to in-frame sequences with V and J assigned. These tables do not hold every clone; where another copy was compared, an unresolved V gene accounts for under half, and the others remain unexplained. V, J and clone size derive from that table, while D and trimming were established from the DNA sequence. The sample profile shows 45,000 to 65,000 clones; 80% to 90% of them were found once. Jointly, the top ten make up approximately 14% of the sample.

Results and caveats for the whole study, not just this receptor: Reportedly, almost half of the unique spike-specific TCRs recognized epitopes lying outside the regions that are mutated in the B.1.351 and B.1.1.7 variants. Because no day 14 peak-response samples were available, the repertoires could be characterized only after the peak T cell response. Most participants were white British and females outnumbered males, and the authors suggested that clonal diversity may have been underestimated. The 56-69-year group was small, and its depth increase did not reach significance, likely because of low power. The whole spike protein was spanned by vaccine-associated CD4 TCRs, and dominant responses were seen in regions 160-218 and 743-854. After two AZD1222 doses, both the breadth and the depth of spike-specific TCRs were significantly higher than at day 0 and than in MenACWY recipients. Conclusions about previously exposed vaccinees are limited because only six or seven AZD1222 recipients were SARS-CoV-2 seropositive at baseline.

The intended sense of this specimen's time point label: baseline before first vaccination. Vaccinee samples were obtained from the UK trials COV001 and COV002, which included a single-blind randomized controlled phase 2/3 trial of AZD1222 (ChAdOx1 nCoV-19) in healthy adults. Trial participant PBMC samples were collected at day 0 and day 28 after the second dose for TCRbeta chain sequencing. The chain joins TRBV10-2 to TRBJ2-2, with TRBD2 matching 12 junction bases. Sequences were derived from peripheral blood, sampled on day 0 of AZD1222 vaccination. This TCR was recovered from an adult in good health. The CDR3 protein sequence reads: CASSEGLAGPGELFF. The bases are TGCGCCAGCAGTGAGGGACTAGCGGGACCCGGGGAGCTGTTTTTT.